These 11 T cell receptor beta chains originate from one sample sequenced in a study of T-cell memory formation after mild COVID-19. TCRdb passed the 5' RACE reads through MiXCR, listing each CDR3 protein once. The table shows 30,000 to 40,000 distinct CDR3 sequences, with about an eighth occurring only once. Sequencing was done on a sample of PBMCs or a T cell subset sorted from them (not recorded which). The source of these receptors is a man aged 18 to 29 who had mild COVID-19 (a few samples of this study predate the infection). Cell type and time point are not known.

This clonotype came up many times. The V call is TRBV4-2, the J call TRBJ2-2, with D perhaps TRBD2 (6 bases). Germline lookup yields CDR1 LGHNA and CDR2 YNFKEQ. The CDR3 runs to 17 residues. V lost 0 bases, J lost 4 bases, and 15 bases lay in between. Written as DNA, the CDR3 is TGTGCCAGCAGCCAAGATTCAGCGGGTGCCCCCACCGGGGAGCTGTTTTTT. This encodes CASSQDSAGAPTGELFF.

This clonotype appeared many times. This rearrangement joins TRBV12-3 or TRBV12-4 to TRBJ2-3; no firm D call. The CDR3 has 13 amino acids. Trimming left V 1 base short and J 4 bases short, with 6 bases between. CDR3 region: CASSLVPADTQYF. The CDR3 bases are TGTGCCAGCAGTTTAGTTCCGGCAGATACGCAGTATTTT.

This clonotype came up many times. V is TRBV10-3 and J is TRBJ2-3, with a weak D call TRBD2 (6 bases). Trimming cost V 0 bases and J 3 bases, with 7 bases left between them. Per germline, CDR1 ENHRY and CDR2 SYGVKD. The CDR3 loop spans 14 amino acids. The DNA for the CDR3 is TGTGCCATCAGTGAGTCCGGGGGAACAGATACGCAGTATTTT. It translates to CAISESGGTDTQYF.

Remarks on this clonotype: The junction does not match germline at one end; this may be a read error. The chain recombines TRBV5-8 with TRBJ2-7, with D perhaps matching TRBD1 or TRBD2 (6 bases each). The germline V gene encodes CDR1 SGHTS and CDR2 YDEGEE. CDR3 length: 13 amino acids. The CDR3 loop reads CASRLGGAYEQYF. The CDR3 region has the DNA TGTGCCAGCAGATTGGGGGGCGCGTACGAGCAGTACTTC. The complete variable domain, with remaining parts taken from reference TRBV5-8 and TRBJ2-7, reads EAGVTQSPTHLIKTRGQQATLRCSPISGHTSVYWYQQALGLGLQFLLWYDEGEERNRGNFPPRFSGRQFPNYSSELNVNALELEDSALYLCASRLGGAYEQYFGPGTRLTVT.

This clonotype occurred many times. The chain combines TRBV10-3 with TRBJ2-6; a weak D match, TRBD2 (5 bases). This CDR3 spans 16 amino acids. Germline CDR1 and CDR2: ENHRY and SYGVKD. Trimming left V 0 bases short and J 2 bases short, with 8 bases between. CDR3 sequence: CAISESIGTGANVLTF. Here the CDR3 DNA reads TGTGCCATCAGTGAGTCGATCGGGACTGGGGCCAACGTCCTGACTTTC.

This clonotype showed up many times. The genes are TRBV7-9 and TRBJ2-7; D possibly matches TRBD1 or TRBD2 (5 bases each). Trimming stripped 1 base from V and 2 bases from J, with 12 bases between. The germline V gene encodes CDR1 SEHNR and CDR2 FQNEAQ (reference sequence). The CDR3 has 15 amino acids. The CDR3: CASSLEVGGTYEQYF. The CDR3 region has the DNA TGTGCCAGCAGCTTAGAGGTTGGGGGAACCTACGAGCAGTACTTC.

There are many counts of this clonotype. V usage is TRBV20-1 and J usage is TRBJ2-1; no clear D. CDR1 and CDR2 from the germline V gene are DFQATT and SNEGSKA (reference sequence). The CDR3 totals 14 residues. Trimming shortened V by 0 bases and J by 8 bases, and 14 bases separated the two germline ends. The CDR3 sequence is CSARDPLGGDEQFF. Written as DNA, the CDR3 is TGCAGTGCTAGAGACCCCCTGGGTGGCGATGAGCAGTTCTTC.

The chain has TRBV5-6 and TRBJ2-5; tentative D call: TRBD2 (6 bases). V dropped 0 bases and J dropped 5 bases, with 11 bases sitting between them. CDR1 is SGHDT and CDR2 is YYEEEE in the germline V gene. The CDR3 length is 14 residues. CDR3 nucleotide sequence: TGTGCCAGCAGCTTGGATCCGGGGGAGGAGACCCAGTACTTC. It translates to CASSLDPGEETQYF.

The CDR3 bases are TGTGCCAGCAAGGGCCTAGCGGGGGGCAATGAGCAGTTCTTC. Amino acids: CASKGLAGGNEQFF. The chain couples TRBV6-4 to TRBJ2-1; TRBD2 matches at 11 bases. The CDR3 sequence is 14 residues long. Germline V gene data show CDR1 as MRHNA and CDR2 as SNTAGT. J lost 6 bases, V lost 7 bases, and 5 bases had no gene match.

Many counts were recorded for this clonotype. The chain has TRBV20-1 and TRBJ1-6, with a tentative D call TRBD1 (5 bases). This CDR3 is built from 14 residues. Germline assignment: CDR1 DFQATT and CDR2 SNEGSKA (reference sequence). With 1 base removed from V and 8 bases from J, the gap between germline ends came to 12 bases. CDR3 DNA: TGCAGTGCTAGAGGGGGGGTGGGGGATTCACCCCTCCACTTT. Its translation: CSARGGVGDSPLHF.

This clonotype was counted ten times or more. V is TRBV3-2 and J is TRBJ1-1. TRBV3-2 corresponds to a pseudogene. CDR3 length: 17 residues. The CDR3 nucleotides are TGTGCCAGCAACCAGGACGTAACGGTGGGAACGAGAACTGAAGCTTTCTTT. Protein sequence: CASNQDVTVGTRTEAFF.